This T cell receptor (beta chain) derives from a study of Ad26.COV2.S vaccination and SARS-CoV-2 variants. Study at large: Donor was one of the participants in the Ad26.COV2.S arm of the COV1001 trial. Study-wide findings and caveats: Once vaccination had occurred, spike-specific CD8+ and CD4+ T cell responses reportedly showed substantial breadth. Non-spike TCR breadth did not differ much between vaccine and placebo recipients.

The CDR3 runs 17 residues. The V and J ends lost 3 bases and 0 bases respectively, with 20 bases between them. Germline assignment: CDR1 SQVTM and CDR2 ANQGSEA. Using immunoSEQ multiplex PCR, the repertoire was profiled, and TCRdb retains in-frame clones only, with some absent. The table lists 300,000 to 400,000 clones, about 87% of them singletons. Of note for this clone: Antigen unknown.

Noted treatment: over 15 received Ad26.COV2.S at low or high dose, single or two shots; about 5 received placebo; per-sample allocation not given. Repertoires come from day 63 after the first vaccine or placebo injection. This person who donated was an adult of 18-55 years in Boston. J is TRBJ1-2 and V is TRBV29-1; D is unresolved. Sequences were derived from peripheral blood, sampled in a trial of Ad26.COV2.S vaccine versus placebo. The receptor was isolated from a person between 18 and 60 years old who received the Ad26.COV2.S COVID-19 vaccine or a placebo. CDR3 sequence: CSVDSAGRSRANYGYTF. The CDR3 DNA follows: TGCAGCGTTGATAGCGCGGGCAGATCAAGGGCTAACTATGGCTACACCTTC.